The 31 T cell receptor beta chains below were found in one sample sequenced in a study of cytomegalovirus exposure and HLA in healthy donors. Clones were sequenced by immunoSEQ multiplex PCR, and TCRdb holds only the in-frame ones, with some missing. The profile covers about 130,000 clones, with 85% to 90% appearing a single time and around 1.2% taken by the ten largest. Sample: PBMCs. Source of these receptors: a woman younger than 35 in good health and CMV-seronegative.

The count of this clone is one. The chain uses TRBV9 and TRBJ1-2; TRBD1 might be the D (6 bases). CDR1 is SGDLS, CDR2 YYNGEE, per germline. CDR3 length equals 16 residues. V lost 2 bases and J lost 2, with 16 bases in between. The CDR3 nucleotides read TGTGCCAGCAGCGTCACGGGACAACCGGACAACTATGGCTACACCTTC. This gives the protein CASSVTGQPDNYGYTF. Full variable domain (remainder filled in from reference TRBV9 and TRBJ1-2): DSGVTQTPKHLITATGQRVTLRCSPRSGDLSVYWYQQSLDQGLQFLIQYYNGEERAKGNILERFSAQQFPDLHSELNLSSLELGDSALYFCASSVTGQPDNYGYTFGSGTRLTVV.

The chain couples TRBV9 to TRBJ2-2, with D perhaps TRBD2 (6 bases). Per germline, CDR1 SGDLS and CDR2 YYNGEE. The V gene lost 0 bases and the J gene lost 3 bases, with 9 bases spanning the gap. The CDR3 is made up of 15 amino acids. The CDR3 reads CASSVGRGHTGELFF. The CDR3 bases are TGTGCCAGCAGCGTAGGGCGGGGTCACACCGGGGAGCTGTTTTTT.

The chain recombines TRBV5-6 with TRBJ1-2; the D is unclear. Germline assignment: CDR1 SGHDT and CDR2 YYEEEE. Trimming left V 5 bases short and J 2 bases short, with 10 bases between. This CDR3 has 13 amino acids. CDR3 region: CASSQTPNYGYTF. CDR3 DNA: TGTGCCAGCAGTCAGACACCGAACTATGGCTACACCTTC.

V is TRBV4-1 and J is TRBJ1-1; D gene ambiguous. The CDR3 is 16 residues long. Deletions cut 0 bases from V and 5 bases from J, with 16 bases between. The germline V gene has CDR1 MGHRA and CDR2 YSYEKL. In DNA form, the CDR3 reads TGCGCCAGCAGCCAAGATTGGGAGGGAAGGAGGACTGAAGCTTTCTTT. Residues: CASSQDWEGRRTEAFF.

V gene TRBV19 combines with J gene TRBJ1-5, with D possibly matching TRBD1 (5 bases). Germline V gives CDR1 LNHDA, CDR2 SQIVND (reference sequence). V dropped 6 bases and J dropped 0 bases, with 15 bases sitting between them. The CDR3 spans 16 residues. CDR3: CASSSHRNLSNQPQHF. The CDR3 DNA sequence: TGTGCCAGTAGCAGTCACAGGAATCTTAGCAATCAGCCCCAGCATTTT. The complete variable domain, with remaining parts taken from reference TRBV19 and TRBJ1-5, reads DGGITQSPKYLFRKEGQNVTLSCEQNLNHDAMYWYRQDPGQGLRLIYYSQIVNDFQKGDIAEGYSVSREKKESFPLTVTSAQKNPTAFYLCASSSHRNLSNQPQHFGDGTRLSIL.

The chain is built from TRBV5-4 and TRBJ2-5, with 8 bases lining up with TRBD2. Unmatched junction bases numbered 6, after V lost 1 base and J lost 4 bases. The CDR3 extends over 15 amino acids. In germline, CDR1 is SGHNT, CDR2 YYREEE (reference sequence). The CDR3 reads CASSLSGAGGETQYF. CDR3 nucleotides: TGTGCCAGCAGCTTGTCTGGGGCGGGGGGAGAGACCCAGTACTTC.

This clone was seen just once. This sequence joins TRBV4-1 and TRBJ2-7, with D possibly matching TRBD1 (5 bases). The CDR3 runs 13 residues. V lost 1 base, J lost 3 bases, and 7 bases lay in between. Germline V gene lookup returns CDR1 MGHRA and CDR2 YSYEKL. Written as DNA, the CDR3 is TGCGCCAGCAGCCAAGCAGGGAACTACGAGCAGTACTTC. It translates to CASSQAGNYEQYF.

The V and J genes are TRBV12-5 and TRBJ1-5, with no clear D. Between the trimmed V and J ends, which lost 6 bases and 7 bases, there was a span of 16 bases. The CDR3 loop spans 14 amino acids. The germline gives CDR1 LGHNT, CDR2 FRNRAP. CDR3 residues: CASGDGGRGQPQHF. Here the CDR3 DNA reads TGTGCTAGTGGCGACGGAGGTCGCGGACAGCCCCAGCATTTT.

Only one count was recorded for this clone. V and J are TRBV6-1 and TRBJ1-2; 8 nucleotides agree with TRBD1. The V gene's germline CDR1 is MNHNS and CDR2 SASEGT. This CDR3 is 15 amino acids long. With V trimmed by 6 bases and J by 4 bases, 10 bases remained unmatched. CDR3 in amino acids: CASSPDRGRSYGYTF. CDR3 DNA: TGTGCCAGCAGCCCTGACAGGGGTCGGAGCTATGGCTACACCTTC.

V is TRBV7-8 and J is TRBJ2-1; 12 bases fit TRBD2. The CDR3 covers 15 residues. Germline loops: CDR1 SGHVS, CDR2 FQNEAQ. The V and J ends lost 5 bases and 8 bases, in that order; junction bases with no gene match: 7. The CDR3 nucleotides are TGTGCCAGCAGCACCAGACTAGCGGGGGTTCATGAGCAGTTCTTC. Translating gives CASSTRLAGVHEQFF.

V usage is TRBV10-2 and J usage is TRBJ2-5; perhaps TRBD2 as D (6 bases). Germline loops: CDR1 WSHSY, CDR2 SAAADI. V lost 4 bases and J 0 bases, leaving 24 bases between the germline ends. The CDR3 length is 19 residues. CDR3 sequence: CASSVVFRLAREYQETQYF. The CDR3 DNA reads TGCGCCAGCAGTGTAGTTTTCAGGCTAGCGAGGGAGTACCAAGAGACCCAGTACTTC.

This clone turned up a few times. The chain employs TRBV7-9 and TRBJ1-6; unclear D gene. Germline values: CDR1 SEHNR, CDR2 FQNEAQ (reference sequence). Trimming shortened V by 3 bases and J by 9 bases, and 6 bases separated the two germline ends. The CDR3 totals 12 residues. The CDR3 spells CASSFSSSPLHF. The DNA for the CDR3 is TGTGCCAGCAGCTTCTCCTCTTCACCCCTCCACTTT. The variable domain in full, with the rest retrieved from reference TRBV7-9 and TRBJ1-6, is DTGVSQNPRHKITKRGQNVTFRCDPISEHNRLYWYRQTLGQGPEFLTYFQNEAQLEKSRLLSDRFSAERPKGSFSTLEIQRTEQGDSAMYLCASSFSSSPLHFGNGTRLTVT.

The chain links TRBV27 to TRBJ2-3; the D gene is possibly TRBD1 (6 bases). CDR1 is MNHEY and CDR2 is SMNVEV in the germline V gene (reference sequence). With 5 bases removed from V and 5 bases from J, the gap between germline ends came to 14 bases. This CDR3 comprises 14 residues. The DNA of the CDR3 is TGTGCCAGCAGTCCCGGACAGTACGTAGATACGCAGTATTTT. Its protein product is CASSPGQYVDTQYF.

The gene calls are TRBV5-4 and TRBJ1-2; TRBD1 aligns across 9 bases. After removal of 3 bases from V and 5 bases from J, the junction contained 5 bases not matched to a gene. The length of the CDR3 is 14 residues. Per the germline V gene, CDR1 is SGHNT and CDR2 is YYREEE (reference sequence). The DNA for the CDR3 is TGTGCCAGCAGCTCCGGGGACAGGGTGTATGGCTACACCTTC. Translated, it gives CASSSGDRVYGYTF. Filled out from reference TRBV5-4 and TRBJ1-2, the complete variable domain reads ETGVTQSPTHLIKTRGQQVTLRCSSQSGHNTVSWYQQALGQGPQFIFQYYREEENGRGNFPPRFSGLQFPNYSSELNVNALELDDSALYLCASSSGDRVYGYTFGSGTRLTVV.

The chain uses TRBV4-1 and TRBJ1-1, with D possibly TRBD1 on 6 matching bases. Germline V lookup: CDR1 MGHRA, CDR2 YSYEKL. The CDR3 extends over 15 amino acids. Trimming took off 7 bases at V and 1 base at J, with 16 bases between the two ends. CDR3 sequence (DNA): TGCGCCAGCACCCACCTACAGGGCCCGAACACTGAAGCTTTCTTT. Protein: CASTHLQGPNTEAFF.

V usage is TRBV6-5 and J usage is TRBJ2-5, with 11 bases aligning to TRBD2. This CDR3 region has 15 residues. CDR1 and CDR2 (germline): MNHEY, SVGAGI. V was pared by 5 bases and J by 4 bases, with 6 bases of the junction left unmatched. CDR3 region: CASSIKGTSGETQYF. CDR3 sequence (DNA): TGTGCCAGCAGTATCAAAGGGACTAGCGGAGAGACCCAGTACTTC.

The rearrangement links TRBV5-1 to TRBJ2-5; no clear D. The CDR3 contains 17 residues. The germline CDR1 and CDR2 sequences are SGHRS and YFSETQ. The V end lost 0 bases, the J end lost 1 base, and 16 bases lay between the germline ends. CDR3 residues: CASSLGVSRFFQETQYF. The CDR3 bases are TGCGCCAGCAGCTTGGGGGTTAGCAGATTTTTCCAAGAGACCCAGTACTTC.

The J gene is TRBJ1-6, the V gene TRBV11-2; TRBD1 matches at 7 bases. CDR3 length: 16 residues. The V gene end was trimmed by 1 base and the J gene end by 8 bases; junction bases not matched to a gene: 8. Germline V gene lookup returns CDR1 SGHAT and CDR2 FQNNGV. DNA of the CDR3: TGTGCCAGCAGCTTAGCCCCAGGGGGAATTGATTCACCCCTCCACTTT. It translates to CASSLAPGGIDSPLHF. The variable domain in full, completed from reference TRBV11-2 and TRBJ1-6, reads EAGVAQSPRYKIIEKRQSVAFWCNPISGHATLYWYQQILGQGPKLLIQFQNNGVVDDSQLPKDRFSAERLKGVDSTLKIQPAKLEDSAVYLCASSLAPGGIDSPLHFGNGTRLTVT.

The chain carries TRBV7-2 and TRBJ1-3, with D unclear. Germline V gene lookup returns CDR1 SGHTA and CDR2 FQGNSA. This CDR3 spans 13 amino acids. V was cut by 8 bases and J by 2 bases, with 10 bases left in between. The CDR3 DNA follows: TGTGCCAGCCGCGAGGGAGCTGGAAACACCATATATTTT. This translates into CASREGAGNTIYF.

This chain connects TRBV2 to TRBJ2-5; unclear D gene. V gave up 8 bases and J gave up 1 base, with 5 bases separating them. The CDR3 is 11 residues long. Germline V gives CDR1 SNHLY, CDR2 FYNNEI. The CDR3 sequence: CASLSQETQYF. The CDR3 nucleotides are TGTGCCAGCCTAAGCCAAGAGACCCAGTACTTC. Together with reference TRBV2 and TRBJ2-5, the CDR3 gives the full variable domain: EPEVTQTPSHQVTQMGQEVILRCVPISNHLYFYWYRQILGQKVEFLVSFYNNEISEKSEIFDDQFSVERPDGSNFTLKIRSTKLEDSAMYFCASLSQETQYFGPGTRLLVL.

The rearrangement uses TRBV6-5 and TRBJ2-5, with D possibly being TRBD2 (6 bases). The CDR3 runs to 16 residues. Trimming stripped 2 bases from V and 4 bases from J, with 17 bases between. The germline gives CDR1 MNHEY, CDR2 SVGAGI. In DNA form, the CDR3 reads TGTGCCAGCAGTTACAATGAATATCGGGGGTCAGAGACCCAGTACTTC. Protein: CASSYNEYRGSETQYF.

The chain uses TRBV9 and TRBJ1-1; 8 bases agree with TRBD1. V lost 4 bases to trimming and J lost 0 bases; unmatched junction nucleotides: 17. Germline CDR1 SGDLS, CDR2 YYNGEE. This CDR3 region has 19 residues. CDR3 coding DNA: TGTGCCAGCAGCACAGATCAGGGGGCGATTGGATTTTTGAACACTGAAGCTTTCTTT. Its translation is CASSTDQGAIGFLNTEAFF.

The chain employs TRBV11-2 and TRBJ2-7, with D possibly TRBD1 on 6 matching bases. The CDR3 length is 14 residues. V lost 5 bases and J lost 5, with 16 bases in between. Per germline, CDR1 SGHAT and CDR2 FQNNGV. CDR3 sequence (DNA): TGTGCCAGCAGCAGCATTACAGGGTACAACGAGCAGTACTTC. It translates to CASSSITGYNEQYF.

The J gene is TRBJ2-7, the V gene TRBV15, with TRBD1 identical over 10 bases. Germline V gives CDR1 LNHNV, CDR2 YYDKDF (reference sequence). The CDR3 totals 15 residues. After removal of 1 base from V and 0 bases from J, the junction contained 0 bases not matched to a gene. For the CDR3, the DNA is TGTGCCACCAGCAGAGGGACAGGGGGCTCCTACGAGCAGTACTTC. Protein sequence: CATSRGTGGSYEQYF. The variable domain in full, completed from reference TRBV15 and TRBJ2-7, reads DAMVIQNPRYQVTQFGKPVTLSCSQTLNHNVMYWYQQKSSQAPKLLFHYYDKDFNNEADTPDNFQSRRPNTSFCFLDIRSPGLGDTAMYLCATSRGTGGSYEQYFGPGTRLTVT.

This chain joins TRBV6-5 and TRBJ1-1; D is unresolved. In germline, CDR1 is MNHEY, CDR2 SVGAGI. The germline V and J ends were trimmed by 1 base and 3 bases, with 6 bases remaining between them. The CDR3 is made up of 13 amino acids. The CDR3 bases are TGTGCCAGCAGTTACTTTGGAGACACTGAAGCTTTCTTT. This codes for CASSYFGDTEAFF.

The V and J genes are TRBV27 and TRBJ1-5; TRBD1 agrees at 9 bases. The CDR3 is 14 residues long. Germline trimming cut 6 bases from V and 4 bases from J; bases unmatched to any gene: 4. Germline CDR1 reads MNHEY; CDR2 reads SMNVEV (reference sequence). The CDR3 sequence: CASSRDRANQPQHF. The CDR3 bases are TGTGCCAGCAGCCGGGACAGGGCAAATCAGCCCCAGCATTTT.

The rearrangement links TRBV5-1 to TRBJ2-6, with D possibly being TRBD1 (7 bases). CDR1 and CDR2 from the germline V gene are SGHRS and YFSETQ. Trimming left V 5 bases short and J 0 bases short, with 12 bases between. The CDR3 loop spans 16 amino acids. The DNA of the CDR3 is TGCGCCAGCAGGGAGGGACAGCCCTCTGGGGCCAACGTCCTGACTTTC. This gives the protein CASREGQPSGANVLTF.

The chain is built from TRBV5-5 and TRBJ2-5; a possible D gene is TRBD1 (5 bases). Trimming cost V 2 bases and J 5 bases, with 13 bases left between them. This CDR3 is 14 amino acids long. Germline V CDR1 and CDR2: SGHKS, YYEKEE (reference sequence). Here the CDR3 reads CASSFGQGRETQYF. CDR3 sequence (DNA): TGTGCCAGCAGCTTCGGGCAGGGCCGGGAGACCCAGTACTTC.

The chain joins TRBV29-1 to TRBJ2-1; D is possibly TRBD2 (5 bases). This CDR3 spans 10 amino acids. The germline V gene encodes CDR1 SQVTM and CDR2 ANQGSEA. Trimming removed 4 bases from V and 11 bases from J, with 9 bases in between. CDR3 sequence (DNA): TGCAGCGTTGTCCGGGGAAAGCAGTTCTTC. Translating it yields CSVVRGKQFF.

The chain has TRBV7-2 and TRBJ2-3, with D unresolved. V gave up 6 bases and J gave up 2 bases, with 9 bases separating them. In germline, CDR1 is SGHTA, CDR2 FQGNSA. The CDR3 spans 13 residues. CDR3 in DNA: TGTGCCAGCAGTAACTTTCCCACAGATACGCAGTATTTT. Translating it yields CASSNFPTDTQYF.

The chain is built from TRBV4-1 and TRBJ1-2; 8 nucleotides align to TRBD1. J gave up 8 bases and V 1 base, and 6 bases lay outside the gene matches. The CDR3 runs 14 residues. In germline, CDR1 is MGHRA, CDR2 YSYEKL. CDR3 bases: TGCGCCAGCAGCCAAGTGGCAGGGGGCTTCGGCTACACCTTC. Translating gives CASSQVAGGFGYTF.